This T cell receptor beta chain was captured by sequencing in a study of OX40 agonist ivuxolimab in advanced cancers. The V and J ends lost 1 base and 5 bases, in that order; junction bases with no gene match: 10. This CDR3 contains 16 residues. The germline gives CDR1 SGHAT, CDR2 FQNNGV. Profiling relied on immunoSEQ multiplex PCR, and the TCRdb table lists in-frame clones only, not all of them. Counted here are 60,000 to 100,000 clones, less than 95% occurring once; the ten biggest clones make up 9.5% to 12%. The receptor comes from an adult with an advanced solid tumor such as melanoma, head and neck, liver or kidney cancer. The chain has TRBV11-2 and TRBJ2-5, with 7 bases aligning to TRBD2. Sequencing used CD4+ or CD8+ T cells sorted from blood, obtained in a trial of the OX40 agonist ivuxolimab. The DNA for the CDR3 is TGTGCCAGCAGCTTAGGCCCAGCGGGGAAGGGTGAGACCCAGTACTTC. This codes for CASSLGPAGKGETQYF. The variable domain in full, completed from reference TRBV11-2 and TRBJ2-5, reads EAGVAQSPRYKIIEKRQSVAFWCNPISGHATLYWYQQILGQGPKLLIQFQNNGVVDDSQLPKDRFSAERLKGVDSTLKIQPAKLEDSAVYLCASSLGPAGKGETQYFGPGTRLLVL.